Listed below are T cell receptor beta chains from one sample, sequenced in a study of identical twins. TCRdb itself ran the 5' RACE reads through MiXCR, one entry per CDR3 protein. This table holds 1.5 million to 2 million distinct CDR3 sequences, more than 30% found once. The sequencing sample was made of cord blood. All receptors derive from a newborn girl in good health. CDR3s include the opening cysteine and the closing phenylalanine or tryptophan. D genes are given only for firm matches. Clone size appears in some rows only: once, few, many, or a class for an expanded clone.

V: TRBV12-3/TRBV12-4
size: few
D: TRBD2
J: TRBJ2-1
DNA: TGTGCCAGCACATCCCTAGCGGGGGCGGGGGATGAGCAGTTCTTC
CDR3: CASTSLAGAGDEQFF

V: TRBV5-1
size: .
D: .
J: TRBJ2-7
DNA: TGCGCCAGCAGCTTGTCCAGGCCCCCGTACGAGCAGTACTTC
CDR3: CASSLSRPPYEQYF

V: TRBV20-1
size: .
D: TRBD2
J: TRBJ2-1
DNA: TGCAGTGTTATAAGCGGGGCGAATAGGTATGAGCAGTTCTTC
CDR3: CSVISGANRYEQFF

V: TRBV4-2
size: .
D: .
J: TRBJ2-1
DNA: TGTGCCAGCAGCCGGACACCGACTGGCGTCGACAATGAGCAGTTCTTC
CDR3: CASSRTPTGVDNEQFF

V: TRBV11-2
size: few
D: .
J: TRBJ2-7
DNA: TGTGCCAGCAGCTATTATGGACGGTCTGAGCAGTACTTC
CDR3: CASSYYGRSEQYF

V: TRBV5-8
size: few
D: .
J: TRBJ1-4
DNA: TGTGCCAGCAGCTTGGACAGGGAGGACGAAAAACTGTTTTTT
CDR3: CASSLDREDEKLFF

V: TRBV5-1
size: .
D: TRBD2
J: TRBJ2-7
DNA: TGCGCCAGCAGCTCCCGGACTAGCACCTACGAGCAGTACTTC
CDR3: CASSSRTSTYEQYF

V: TRBV9
size: many
D: TRBD2
J: TRBJ2-7
DNA: TGTGCCAGCAGTTTAGGGGCGGGAGGACCCTACGAGCAGTACTTC
CDR3: CASSLGAGGPYEQYF

V: TRBV12-3/TRBV12-4
size: few
D: TRBD1
J: TRBJ1-3
DNA: TGTGCCAGCAGTTTCCGACAGGGGACAGCTGGAAACACCATATATTTT
CDR3: CASSFRQGTAGNTIYF

V: TRBV21-1
size: few
D: .
J: TRBJ2-3
DNA: TGTGCCAGCAGCAAATGGGACTACATTCTCACAGATACGCAGTATTTT
CDR3: CASSKWDYILTDTQYF

V: TRBV2
size: .
D: TRBD2
J: TRBJ2-3
DNA: TGTGCCACCGCATCCGGACTAGCGGGAACAGATACGCAGTATTTT
CDR3: CATASGLAGTDTQYF

V: TRBV5-5
size: .
D: .
J: TRBJ1-5
DNA: TGTGCCAGCAGCTTGAGGTTAGGGGGCAATCAGCCCCAGCATTTT
CDR3: CASSLRLGGNQPQHF